This T cell receptor beta chain derives from a study of cytomegalovirus exposure and HLA in healthy donors. Use of 60 Vbeta and 13 Jbeta primers characterized the PCR. Some clones are missing from TCRdb's copy, which holds only in-frame ones; the method was immunoSEQ multiplex PCR. The table has tens of thousands of clones, around 84% seen once; the top ten hold 10%. Study results and caveats: Donors were assumed by presence/absence analyses to have roughly uniform sequencing depth.

Points on this clone: The antigen is unknown.

V lost 1 base and J lost 7; bases outside the gene matches: 4. The CDR3 contains 13 residues. CDR1 SGHRS and CDR2 YFSETQ come from the germline V gene. The sequencing sample was made of PBMCs. The V gene is TRBV5-1, the J gene TRBJ1-2; TRBD1 matches at 7 bases. The clonotype comes from a human donor in good health. This CDR3 is CASSLTGDTGYTF. The CDR3 nucleotides are TGCGCCAGCAGCTTGACAGGGGACACTGGCTACACCTTC.